These 31 T cell receptor beta chains originate from one sample sequenced in a study of cytomegalovirus exposure and HLA in healthy donors. It was with 60 Vbeta and 13 Jbeta primers that the PCR ran. Profiling relied on immunoSEQ multiplex PCR, and the TCRdb table lists in-frame clones only, not all of them. The sample contains 200,000 to 250,000 clones, 75% to 85% of which appear only once. The sequencing sample was made of PBMCs. These receptors all stem from a woman aged 55 to 70 in good health and CMV-seropositive.

This clone was counted a few times. This chain joins TRBV10-3 and TRBJ1-5; 10 nucleotides agree with TRBD1. CDR1 is ENHRY and CDR2 is SYGVKD in the germline V gene. J was trimmed by 3 bases and V by 6 bases; bases with no gene match: 2. The CDR3 consists of 14 residues. CDR3 amino acids: CAIRGTGDNQPQHF. The DNA of the CDR3 is TGTGCCATCAGGGGGACAGGGGACAATCAGCCCCAGCATTTT.

This clone came up once. The rearrangement links TRBV6-5 to TRBJ2-4, with a weak D call TRBD1 (6 bases). Germline V lookup: CDR1 MNHEY, CDR2 SVGAGI. The length of the CDR3 is 15 residues. Deletions cut 2 bases from V and 2 bases from J, with 10 bases between. CDR3 nucleotides: TGTGCCAGCAGTTACACGGACAGCTCCAAAAACATTCAGTACTTC. Amino acids: CASSYTDSSKNIQYF.

CDR3 residues: CASSLAGQLQETQYF. The CDR3 DNA reads TGCGCCAGCAGCTTGGCGGGACAGTTACAAGAGACCCAGTACTTC. The chain combines TRBV5-1 with TRBJ2-5, with 7 bases lining up with TRBD1. V gave up 0 bases and J gave up 2 bases; unmatched junction bases: 4. There are 15 residues in the CDR3. Germline V gene lookup returns CDR1 SGHRS and CDR2 YFSETQ.

The chain joins TRBV4-3 to TRBJ1-4, with no clear D. CDR1 LGHNA and CDR2 YSLEER come from the germline V gene. The CDR3 consists of 17 residues. The V end was cut by 0 bases, the J end by 5 bases, with 16 bases between. This CDR3 reads CASSQDIVGMGNEKLFF. The CDR3 DNA follows: TGCGCCAGCAGCCAAGATATTGTCGGGATGGGCAATGAAAAACTGTTTTTT.

The rearrangement links TRBV5-4 to TRBJ2-3; 11 nucleotides line up with TRBD2. Germline V gene lookup returns CDR1 SGHNT and CDR2 YYREEE (reference sequence). The CDR3 runs to 17 residues. After removal of 4 bases from V and 6 bases from J, the junction contained 13 bases not matched to a gene. The CDR3 sequence is CASSRNYRASGGDTQYF. CDR3 coding DNA: TGTGCCAGCAGCCGAAATTACAGGGCTAGCGGGGGGGATACGCAGTATTTT.

The chain joins TRBV30 to TRBJ1-5, with 7 bases aligning to TRBD1. The CDR3 extends over 14 amino acids. Germline CDR1 and CDR2: GTSNPN and SVGIG (reference sequence). V dropped 3 bases and J dropped 3; count of bases not matched to a gene: 5. This chain's CDR3 is CAWSPGGFNQPQHF. In DNA, the CDR3 is TGTGCCTGGAGCCCAGGGGGATTCAATCAGCCCCAGCATTTT.

This clone was detected only once. This chain links TRBV7-8 with TRBJ1-5; possibly TRBD1 for D (5 bases). The ends were cut back, 5 bases at V and 6 bases at J, with 11 bases in the middle. Germline V gives CDR1 SGHVS, CDR2 FQNEAQ. The CDR3 sequence is 13 residues long. CDR3: CASSREGLQPQHF. The CDR3, as DNA: TGTGCCAGCAGCAGAGAGGGACTTCAGCCCCAGCATTTT.

V and J are TRBV7-2 and TRBJ2-5, with TRBD2 identical over 9 bases. J lost 3 bases, V lost 5 bases, and 10 bases had no gene match. This CDR3 is built from 16 residues. The germline V gene encodes CDR1 SGHTA and CDR2 FQGNSA. The CDR3 protein is CASSQVGLAGKETQYF. CDR3 bases: TGTGCCAGCAGCCAAGTAGGGCTAGCGGGGAAAGAGACCCAGTACTTC.

The chain is built from TRBV28 and TRBJ2-3, with 7 bases matching TRBD1. The germline gives CDR1 MDHEN, CDR2 SYDVKM. After removal of 10 bases from V and 2 bases from J, the junction contained 9 bases not matched to a gene. The CDR3 runs 14 residues. The CDR3 bases are TGTGCCACCACCTCCGGACAGGTCACAGATACGCAGTATTTT. This gives the protein CATTSGQVTDTQYF.

With regard to this clone: Within the sample, other DNA sequences also encode this same CDR3. The chain carries TRBV18 and TRBJ2-7; 9 bases agree with TRBD1. Germline values: CDR1 KGHSH, CDR2 LQKENI. V shed 3 bases, J shed 3 bases, and the junction held 3 bases outside the gene matches. The CDR3 length is 14 residues. CDR3 in DNA: TGTGCCAGCTCACCGGGACAGGGCATCTACGAGCAGTACTTC. Translation gives CASSPGQGIYEQYF.

Remarks on this clone: One end of the junction fails to match germline, which may point to a read error. The chain uses TRBV7-9 and TRBJ1-5; possible D gene TRBD1, 6 bases. The CDR3 runs 12 residues. CDR1 SEHNR and CDR2 FQNEAQ come from the germline V gene (reference sequence). The CDR3 sequence: CSSSPSRGPQHF. The CDR3 nucleotides read TGTTCCAGCAGCCCCTCCAGGGGGCCCCAGCATTTT.

V gene TRBV30 combines with J gene TRBJ2-7, with 9 bases that match TRBD2. This CDR3 is built from 12 residues. V was clipped by 5 bases and J by 11 bases; unmatched bases: 10. Germline V CDR1 and CDR2: GTSNPN, SVGIG (reference sequence). DNA of the CDR3: TGTGCCTGGGGGGATAGCGGGAGAGTGGAGTACTTC. Amino acid sequence: CAWGDSGRVEYF. Variable domain in full (rest from reference TRBV30 and TRBJ2-7): SQTIHQWPATLVQPVGSPLSLECTVEGTSNPNLYWYRQAAGRGLQLLFYSVGIGQISSEVPQNLSASRPQDRQFILSSKKLLLSDSGFYLCAWGDSGRVEYFGPGTRLTVT.

This chain links TRBV7-9 with TRBJ1-1; D is unclear. Per germline, CDR1 SEHNR and CDR2 FQNEAQ (reference sequence). Trimming removed 8 bases at V and 0 bases at J, with 7 bases between. The CDR3 runs to 12 residues. The DNA of the CDR3 is TGTGCCAGCGGTCGAGTGAACACTGAAGCTTTCTTT. This codes for CASGRVNTEAFF.

The genes are TRBV5-6 and TRBJ1-1, with TRBD1 matching 8 bases. Germline values: CDR1 SGHDT, CDR2 YYEEEE. This CDR3 contains 15 residues. J gave up 1 base and V 1 base, and 3 bases lay outside the gene matches. The CDR3 reads CASSLTGTGNTEAFF. The CDR3 nucleotides are TGTGCCAGCAGCTTGACCGGGACAGGGAACACTGAAGCTTTCTTT. The whole variable domain, remainder taken from reference TRBV5-6 and TRBJ1-1, is DAGVTQSPTHLIKTRGQQVTLRCSPKSGHDTVSWYQQALGQGPQFIFQYYEEEERQRGNFPDRFSGHQFPNYSSELNVNALLLGDSALYLCASSLTGTGNTEAFFGQGTRLTVV.

The chain recombines TRBV5-1 with TRBJ1-1, with TRBD1 matching 7 bases. The germline CDR1 and CDR2 sequences are SGHRS and YFSETQ. J gave up 8 bases and V 0 bases, and 7 bases lay outside the gene matches. CDR3 length: 14 residues. CDR3: CASSLGSGGKEAFF. The CDR3 region has the DNA TGCGCCAGCAGCTTGGGGTCAGGGGGGAAGGAAGCTTTCTTT.

V gene TRBV9 combines with J gene TRBJ2-3, with 7 bases identical to TRBD1. Germline V gene data show CDR1 as SGDLS and CDR2 as YYNGEE. CDR3 size: 13 residues. V lost 3 bases to trimming and J lost 6 bases; unmatched junction nucleotides: 4. The CDR3 nucleotides are TGTGCCAGCAGCGAAAACAGGGGCGATACGCAGTATTTT. Translation gives CASSENRGDTQYF.

The chain is built from TRBV9 and TRBJ1-1; D might be TRBD1 (6 bases). The CDR3 spans 14 residues. Germline V gene data show CDR1 as SGDLS and CDR2 as YYNGEE. V was pared by 4 bases and J by 2 bases, with 12 bases between. The DNA of the CDR3 is TGTGCCAGCAGCCCAGGGACATTAAACACTGAAGCTTTCTTT. Translation: CASSPGTLNTEAFF.

Comments on this clone: Other nucleotide sequences from this sample produce the same CDR3. V is TRBV11-2 and J is TRBJ2-1; 10 nucleotides match TRBD2. The V gene's germline CDR1 is SGHAT and CDR2 FQNNGV. Unmatched junction bases numbered 5, after V lost 5 bases and J lost 4 bases. The CDR3 runs to 15 residues. DNA of the CDR3: TGTGCCAGCAGCGCTGGACTAGCGGAATACAATGAGCAGTTCTTC. Protein product: CASSAGLAEYNEQFF.

To note about this clone: Its ends do not fully match the called genes, so a read error is possible. J is TRBJ2-1 and V is TRBV7-9, with D tentatively TRBD2 (7 bases). The CDR3 sequence is 14 residues long. From germline, CDR1 is SEHNR and CDR2 FQNEAQ (reference sequence). The CDR3 DNA sequence: TGTGGCAGCAGCGTGGAGGGGGGGCCTAATGAGCAGTTCTTC. This gives the protein CGSSVEGGPNEQFF.

V and J are TRBV30 and TRBJ2-7; TRBD1 might be the D (6 bases). CDR1 and CDR2 from the germline V gene are GTSNPN and SVGIG (reference sequence). Trimming took off 4 bases at V and 2 bases at J, with 12 bases between the two ends. This CDR3 spans 13 amino acids. The CDR3: CAWNYRGTYEQYF. CDR3 coding DNA: TGTGCCTGGAATTATAGGGGGACCTACGAGCAGTACTTC.

DNA of the CDR3: TGTGCCAGCATAGAGGAGACCCAGTACTTC. Translation gives CASIEETQYF. The chain employs TRBV6-1 and TRBJ2-5; D is undetermined. The CDR3 contains 10 residues. Germline V lookup: CDR1 MNHNS, CDR2 SASEGT. Trimming cost V 7 bases and J 5 bases, with 5 bases left between them.

The chain links TRBV27 to TRBJ2-3; perhaps TRBD2 as D (7 bases). V lost 4 bases to trimming and J lost 1 base, with 12 bases between them. The germline V gene has CDR1 MNHEY and CDR2 SMNVEV (reference sequence). CDR3 length: 15 residues. CDR3: CASSYGGPRTDTQYF. The CDR3 nucleotides read TGTGCCAGCAGTTACGGGGGGCCGCGCACAGATACGCAGTATTTT.

V usage is TRBV28 and J usage is TRBJ1-5; tentative D call: TRBD1 (6 bases). With 6 bases removed from V and 4 bases from J, the gap between germline ends came to 13 bases. The CDR3 sequence is 14 residues long. The germline CDR1 and CDR2 sequences are MDHEN and SYDVKM. The DNA of the CDR3 is TGTGCCAGCAGGACTACAGGGTGGAATCAGCCCCAGCATTTT. It codes for CASRTTGWNQPQHF.

This clone was seen once. The chain couples TRBV7-2 to TRBJ2-3; D is unresolved. This CDR3 spans 14 amino acids. V was cut by 2 bases and J by 2 bases, with 8 bases left in between. CDR1 is SGHTA, CDR2 FQGNSA, per germline. The CDR3 reads CASSLFQATDTQYF. As DNA, the CDR3 is TGTGCCAGCAGCTTATTTCAGGCCACAGATACGCAGTATTTT.

This chain links TRBV5-1 with TRBJ1-1; TRBD1 matches at 8 bases. The CDR3 loop spans 12 amino acids. With V trimmed by 4 bases and J by 12 bases, 8 bases remained unmatched. Germline V gene sequence: CDR1 SGHRS, CDR2 YFSETQ. The CDR3 DNA sequence: TGCGCCAGCAGCCCCGCAGGGGGCGGTACTTTCTTT. Its protein product is CASSPAGGGTFF.

V and J are TRBV27 and TRBJ1-4; D gene ambiguous. Trimming took 6 bases from V and 3 from J, leaving 11 bases between them. Germline-derived CDR1 and CDR2 are MNHEY and SMNVEV (reference sequence). The CDR3 has 14 residues. The CDR3, as DNA: TGTGCCAGCAGGCGCGCCGGGGCTAATGAAAAACTGTTTTTT. It translates to CASRRAGANEKLFF. The full variable domain, in which reference TRBV27 and TRBJ1-4 provide the parts outside the CDR3, is EAQVTQNPRYLITVTGKKLTVTCSQNMNHEYMSWYRQDPGLGLRQIYYSMNVEVTDKGDVPEGYKVSRKEKRNFPLILESPSPNQTSLYFCASRRAGANEKLFFGSGTQLSVL.

The chain is built from TRBV5-1 and TRBJ2-2, with D tentatively TRBD2 (5 bases). The CDR3 length is 16 residues. V lost 0 bases and J lost 6, with 15 bases in between. From germline, CDR1 is SGHRS and CDR2 YFSETQ. CDR3 nucleotides: TGCGCCAGCAGCTTGGCGTCTAGCCTTGACGCCGGGGAGCTGTTTTTT. Its translation is CASSLASSLDAGELFF.

The chain is built from TRBV18 and TRBJ1-5, with TRBD1 matching 7 bases. This CDR3 contains 14 residues. Germline CDR1 reads KGHSH; CDR2 reads LQKENI. Unmatched junction bases numbered 4, after V lost 3 bases and J lost 5 bases. DNA for the CDR3: TGTGCCAGCTCACCTAGGGGGCCGGATCAGCCCCAGCATTTT. As protein: CASSPRGPDQPQHF.

The rearrangement uses TRBV10-3 and TRBJ2-7, with D perhaps TRBD2 (5 bases). CDR1 is ENHRY, CDR2 SYGVKD, per germline. The CDR3 contains 17 residues. Trimming pared 0 bases from V and 1 base from J, leaving 16 bases between. DNA of the CDR3: TGTGCCATCAGTGAGTCTGCGGTGAAGAGAGGGTCCTACGAGCAGTACTTC. It codes for CAISESAVKRGSYEQYF.

V gene TRBV7-9 combines with J gene TRBJ2-7; maybe TRBD2 (7 bases). The CDR3 is made up of 13 amino acids. Trimming shortened V by 6 bases and J by 2 bases, and 11 bases separated the two germline ends. The germline CDR1 and CDR2 sequences are SEHNR and FQNEAQ (reference sequence). The CDR3 is CASRRGGAYEQYF. The DNA for the CDR3 is TGTGCCAGCAGGCGAGGGGGGGCCTACGAGCAGTACTTC.

The chain recombines TRBV30 with TRBJ2-3; D might be TRBD1 (6 bases). CDR1 and CDR2 from the germline V gene are GTSNPN and SVGIG (reference sequence). This CDR3 spans 17 amino acids. V was trimmed by 0 bases and J by 0 bases, leaving 16 bases between them. As DNA, the CDR3 is TGTGCCTGGAGTGTTCGAGGGACACCCACTAGCACAGATACGCAGTATTTT. This gives the protein CAWSVRGTPTSTDTQYF.